Listed below are T cell receptor beta chains from one sample, sequenced in a study of response to subunit inactivated influenza vaccine. TCRdb reprocessed the RT-PCR reads with MiXCR, giving one entry per CDR3 protein. The sample comprises about 520,000 distinct CDR3 sequences, roughly 7.6% of which are singletons, and around 13% rests with the top ten. The starting material was PBMCs from blood, obtained less than 25 months after vaccination. The receptor source for this set is a man in his fifties or sixties who received an inactivated influenza vaccine. The CDR3 runs from the conserved cysteine through the conserved F or W. A D gene is named only where the DNA matches it firmly. Some rows mark clone size as missing; the rest say once, few, many or name a class of expanded clone.

v_gene: TRBV4-3; d_gene: TRBD2; abundance: few; j_gene: TRBJ2-3; CDR3nt: TGCGCCAGCAGCCAAGAAAATAGCGGGGGGGCAGATACGCAGTATTTT; CDR3aa: CASSQENSGGADTQYF
v_gene: TRBV4-3; d_gene: NA; abundance: NA; j_gene: TRBJ2-3; CDR3nt: TGCGCCAGCAGCCGAGATTACATCTTCACAGATACGCAGTATTTT; CDR3aa: CASSRDYIFTDTQYF
v_gene: TRBV6-2/TRBV6-3; d_gene: NA; abundance: NA; j_gene: TRBJ1-5; CDR3nt: TGTGCCAGCAGTTACGGTCTGGGCAATCATCCCCAGCATTTT; CDR3aa: CASSYGLGNHPQHF
v_gene: TRBV7-2; d_gene: TRBD1; abundance: NA; j_gene: TRBJ1-6; CDR3nt: TGTGCCAGCAGCCGCGTGACAGGGGGTGATTCACCCCTCCACTTT; CDR3aa: CASSRVTGGDSPLHF
v_gene: TRBV20-1; d_gene: NA; abundance: NA; j_gene: TRBJ1-2; CDR3nt: TGCAGTGCTAGGTCGGGTCGTGGACGCCGGTCTAACTATGGCTACACCTTC; CDR3aa: CSARSGRGRRSNYGYTF
v_gene: TRBV20-1; d_gene: NA; abundance: many; j_gene: TRBJ2-1; CDR3nt: TGCAGTGCTAGAGCTCTAGCCTACAATGAGCAGTTCTTC; CDR3aa: CSARALAYNEQFF
v_gene: TRBV4-3; d_gene: NA; abundance: NA; j_gene: TRBJ2-1; CDR3nt: TGCGCCAGCAGCCAAGATCGGCCCTCCTACAATGAGCAGTTCTTC; CDR3aa: CASSQDRPSYNEQFF
v_gene: TRBV7-8; d_gene: NA; abundance: many; j_gene: TRBJ2-7; CDR3nt: TGTGCCAGCCAAGGGGGACTAAACTCCTACGAGCAGTACTTC; CDR3aa: CASQGGLNSYEQYF
v_gene: TRBV4-3; d_gene: NA; abundance: few; j_gene: TRBJ2-5; CDR3nt: TGCGCCAGCAGCCCGTGGGTCCAGGGAAACGAAGAGACCCAGTACTTC; CDR3aa: CASSPWVQGNEETQYF
v_gene: TRBV6-1; d_gene: NA; abundance: few; j_gene: TRBJ1-4; CDR3nt: TGTGCCAGCAGTGAAGGTGGACTCCTTAACTCCTATGAAAAACTGTTTTTT; CDR3aa: CASSEGGLLNSYEKLFF
v_gene: TRBV3-1; d_gene: TRBD2; abundance: few; j_gene: TRBJ2-7; CDR3nt: TGTGCCAGCAGCCGCGATTCGGCGGGAGGGACCTACGAGCAGTACTTC; CDR3aa: CASSRDSAGGTYEQYF
v_gene: TRBV18; d_gene: NA; abundance: NA; j_gene: TRBJ1-5; CDR3nt: TGTGCCAGCGAGAGTGGGGAACAGCCCCAGCATTTT; CDR3aa: CASESGEQPQHF
v_gene: TRBV12-3/TRBV12-4; d_gene: NA; abundance: many; j_gene: TRBJ1-5; CDR3nt: TGTGCCAGCAGCTTAGGTCAGCCCCAGCATTTT; CDR3aa: CASSLGQPQHF
v_gene: TRBV20-1; d_gene: TRBD2; abundance: few; j_gene: TRBJ2-7; CDR3nt: TGCAGTGCTATGACTAGCGGTCTCTCCTACGAGCAGTACTTC; CDR3aa: CSAMTSGLSYEQYF
v_gene: TRBV20-1; d_gene: TRBD1; abundance: few; j_gene: TRBJ1-3; CDR3nt: TGCAGTGCTAGACCTCGGGACAGGGGGCGAGCACCCTCTGGAAACACCATATATTTT; CDR3aa: CSARPRDRGRAPSGNTIYF
v_gene: TRBV20-1; d_gene: TRBD2; abundance: NA; j_gene: TRBJ2-3; CDR3nt: TGCAGTGCTAGGTCTATGTCTCGGGGGGGCCCAATATCTAGCACAGATACGCAGTATTTT; CDR3aa: CSARSMSRGGPISSTDTQYF
v_gene: TRBV5-1; d_gene: NA; abundance: few; j_gene: TRBJ1-1; CDR3nt: TGCGCCAGCAGCAGTCAGGGTTCTGAAGCTTTCTTT; CDR3aa: CASSSQGSEAFF
v_gene: TRBV5-1; d_gene: TRBD2; abundance: many; j_gene: TRBJ2-3; CDR3nt: TGCGCCAGCAGTTCGTCTAGCGGGAGTACAGATACGCAGTATTTT; CDR3aa: CASSSSSGSTDTQYF
v_gene: TRBV29-1; d_gene: NA; abundance: many; j_gene: TRBJ1-1; CDR3nt: NA; CDR3aa: CSVRARELNTEAFF
v_gene: TRBV27; d_gene: NA; abundance: many; j_gene: TRBJ1-2; CDR3nt: TGTGCCAGCAGTTCTAACTTAGGGTATGGCTACACCTTC; CDR3aa: CASSSNLGYGYTF
v_gene: TRBV20-1; d_gene: TRBD2; abundance: many; j_gene: TRBJ2-3; CDR3nt: TGCAGTGCAGCGGATAGCGGGGGAGGCACAGATACGCAGTATTTT; CDR3aa: CSAADSGGGTDTQYF
v_gene: TRBV4-3; d_gene: TRBD2; abundance: few; j_gene: TRBJ2-1; CDR3nt: TGCGCCAGCAGCCTCCTCCCTAGCGGGCCCTACAATGAGCAGTTCTTC; CDR3aa: CASSLLPSGPYNEQFF
v_gene: TRBV10-3; d_gene: NA; abundance: few; j_gene: TRBJ2-1; CDR3nt: TGTGCCGCTAACCAGGGGCCCGGTACCCACAATGAGCAGTTCTTC; CDR3aa: CAANQGPGTHNEQFF
v_gene: TRBV12-3/TRBV12-4; d_gene: TRBD1; abundance: many; j_gene: TRBJ1-2; CDR3nt: TGTGCCAGCAGTTTATTACCCCAGACAGGGGATTATGGCTACACCTTC; CDR3aa: CASSLLPQTGDYGYTF
v_gene: TRBV11-2; d_gene: TRBD2; abundance: few; j_gene: TRBJ2-7; CDR3nt: TGTGCCAGCAGCTTTGGGACTAGCGGTATGGGCGAGCAGTACTTC; CDR3aa: CASSFGTSGMGEQYF
v_gene: TRBV20-1; d_gene: NA; abundance: few; j_gene: TRBJ1-5; CDR3nt: TGCAGTGCTATACCGGGACGGCACAATCAGCCCCAGCATTTT; CDR3aa: CSAIPGRHNQPQHF